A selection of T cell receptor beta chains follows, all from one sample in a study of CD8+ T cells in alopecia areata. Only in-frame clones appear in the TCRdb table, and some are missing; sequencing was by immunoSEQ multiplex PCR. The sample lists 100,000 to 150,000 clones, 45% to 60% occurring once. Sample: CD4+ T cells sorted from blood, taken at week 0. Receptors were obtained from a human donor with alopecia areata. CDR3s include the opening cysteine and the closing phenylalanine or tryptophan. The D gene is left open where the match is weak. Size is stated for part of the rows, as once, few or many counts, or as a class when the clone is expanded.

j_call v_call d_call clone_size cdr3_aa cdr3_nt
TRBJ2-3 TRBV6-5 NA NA CASRRAVGTDTQYF TGTGCCAGCAGAAGAGCGGTGGGCACAGATACGCAGTATTTT
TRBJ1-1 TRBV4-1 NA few CASSQDYTGTEAFF TGCGCCAGCAGCCAAGATTATACAGGCACTGAAGCTTTCTTT
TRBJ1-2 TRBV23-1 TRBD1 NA CASSQPDRIIDTF TGCGCCAGCAGTCAACCGGACAGGATAATTGACACCTTC
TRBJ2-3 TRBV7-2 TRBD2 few CASSPAGEKQYF TGTGCCAGCAGCCCAGCGGGGGAGAAGCAGTATTTT
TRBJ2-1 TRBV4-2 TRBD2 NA CASSLTSGIDNEQFF TGTGCCAGCAGCCTGACTAGCGGTATCGACAATGAGCAGTTCTTC
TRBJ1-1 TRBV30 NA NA CAWSVDGVTEAFF TGTGCCTGGAGCGTGGACGGGGTCACTGAAGCTTTCTTT
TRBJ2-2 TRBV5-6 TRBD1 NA CASSLAGTGGTGELFF TGTGCCAGCAGCTTGGCCGGGACAGGGGGCACCGGGGAGCTGTTTTTT
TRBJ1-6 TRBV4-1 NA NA CASSQQGAGGEPLHF TGCGCCAGCAGCCAACAAGGTGCGGGAGGGGAACCCCTCCACTTT
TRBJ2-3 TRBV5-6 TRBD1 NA CASSRTGTTDTQYF TGTGCCAGCAGCCGGACAGGGACCACAGATACGCAGTATTTT
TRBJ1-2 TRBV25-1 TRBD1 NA CASSDLPGDRGYGYTF TGTGCCAGCAGTGACCTCCCGGGGGACAGGGGATACGGCTACACCTTC
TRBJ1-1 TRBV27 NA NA CASRRGGDTEAFF TGTGCCAGCAGGCGGGGAGGGGACACTGAAGCTTTCTTT
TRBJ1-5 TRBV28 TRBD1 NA CASSLQGARQPQHF TGTGCCAGCAGTTTACAGGGGGCTCGTCAGCCCCAGCATTTT
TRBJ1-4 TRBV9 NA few CASSVDGFNEKLFF TGTGCCAGCAGCGTTGACGGATTTAATGAAAAACTGTTTTTT
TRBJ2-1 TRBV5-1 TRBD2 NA CASSLGSSGFFNEQFF TGCGCCAGCAGCTTGGGGTCTAGCGGGTTTTTTAATGAGCAGTTCTTC
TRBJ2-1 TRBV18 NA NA CASSPPGLSYNEQFF TGTGCCAGCTCACCGCCAGGGCTCTCCTACAATGAGCAGTTCTTC
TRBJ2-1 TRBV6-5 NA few CASRPRGFDNEQFF TGTGCCAGCAGGCCTCGGGGGTTCGACAATGAGCAGTTCTTC
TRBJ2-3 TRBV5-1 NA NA CASSLDRLPPQYF TGCGCCAGCAGCTTGGACCGACTCCCCCCGCAGTATTTT
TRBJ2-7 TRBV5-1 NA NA CASSLGDEQYF TGCGCCAGCAGCTTGGGGGACGAGCAGTACTTC
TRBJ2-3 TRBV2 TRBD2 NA CASMEGGPDTQYF TGTGCCAGCATGGAGGGAGGGCCAGATACGCAGTATTTT
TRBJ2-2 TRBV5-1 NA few CASSFEGTTGELFF TGCGCCAGCAGCTTTGAGGGGACCACCGGGGAGCTGTTTTTT
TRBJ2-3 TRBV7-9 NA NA CASSSEFSADTQYF TGTGCCAGCAGCTCTGAATTTAGCGCAGATACGCAGTATTTT
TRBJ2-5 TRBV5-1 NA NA CASSLNGQETQYF TGCGCCAGCAGCTTGAACGGTCAAGAGACCCAGTACTTC
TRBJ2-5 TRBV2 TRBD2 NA CATTSGAGETQYF TGTGCCACAACTAGCGGGGCCGGAGAGACCCAGTACTTC
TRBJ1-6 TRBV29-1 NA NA CSTRGVSPLHF TGCAGCACCCGGGGGGTTTCACCCCTCCACTTT
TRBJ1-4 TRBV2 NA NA CASSDVLGATNEKLFF TGTGCCAGCAGTGATGTTTTGGGAGCTACTAATGAAAAACTGTTTTTT
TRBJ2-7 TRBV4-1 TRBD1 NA CASSHRDRNYEQYF TGCGCCAGCAGCCACCGGGACAGAAACTACGAGCAGTACTTC
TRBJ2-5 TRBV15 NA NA CATSLDGETQYF TGTGCCACCAGTCTAGATGGAGAGACCCAGTACTTC
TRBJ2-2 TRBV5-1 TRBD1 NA CASSLGETGAGELFF TGCGCCAGCAGCTTGGGCGAGACAGGGGCCGGGGAGCTGTTTTTT
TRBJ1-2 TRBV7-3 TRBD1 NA CASSLDSGTGSGYTF TGTGCCAGCAGCCTGGACTCCGGGACAGGGTCTGGCTACACCTTC
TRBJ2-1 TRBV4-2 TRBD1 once CASSDRDRVYGEQFF TGTGCCAGCAGCGACCGGGACAGGGTGTACGGTGAGCAGTTCTTC
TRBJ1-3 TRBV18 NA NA CASSPDSSGNTIYF TGTGCCAGCTCACCGGACAGCTCTGGAAACACCATATATTTT
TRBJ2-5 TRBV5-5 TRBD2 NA CASSLAVAGGQETQYF TGTGCCAGCAGCTTGGCCGTGGCGGGGGGGCAAGAGACCCAGTACTTC
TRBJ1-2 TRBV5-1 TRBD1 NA CASSLQGAEGYTF TGCGCCAGCAGCTTACAGGGGGCGGAAGGCTACACCTTC
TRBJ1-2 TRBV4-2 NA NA CASSLPRTVYYGYTF TGTGCCAGCAGCCTGCCGCGGACGGTGTACTATGGCTACACCTTC
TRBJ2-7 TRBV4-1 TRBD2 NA CASSRGGVLEQYF TGCGCCAGCAGCCGCGGGGGGGTACTCGAGCAGTACTTC
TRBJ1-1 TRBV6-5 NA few CASSYRGAGKNTEAFF TGTGCCAGCAGTTACCGGGGTGCGGGGAAGAACACTGAAGCTTTCTTT
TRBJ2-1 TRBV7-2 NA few CASSLATVYNEQFF TGTGCCAGCAGCTTAGCTACGGTCTACAATGAGCAGTTCTTC
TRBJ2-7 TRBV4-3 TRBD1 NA CASSRDATGGKYEQYF TGCGCCAGCAGCCGTGATGCCACAGGGGGCAAGTACGAGCAGTACTTC
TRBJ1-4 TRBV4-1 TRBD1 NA CASSIRQGDEKLFF TGCGCCAGCAGCATCCGACAGGGGGATGAAAAACTGTTTTTT
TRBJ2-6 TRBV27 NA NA CASSLRSGANVLTF TGTGCCAGCAGTTTGCGCTCTGGGGCCAACGTCCTGACTTTC
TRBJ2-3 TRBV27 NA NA CASSFWGPTYPRDLTDTQYF TGTGCCAGCAGCTTCTGGGGACCGACCTACCCTAGGGACCTCACAGATACGCAGTATTTT
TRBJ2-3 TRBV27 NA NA CASSLEHNTDTQYF TGTGCCAGCAGTTTAGAGCACAACACAGATACGCAGTATTTT
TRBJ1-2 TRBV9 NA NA CASMGQGGSYGYTF TGTGCCAGCATGGGGCAGGGAGGGAGCTATGGCTACACCTTC
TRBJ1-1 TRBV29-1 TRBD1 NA CSVATGGWDTEAFF TGCAGCGTTGCGACAGGGGGCTGGGACACTGAAGCTTTCTTT
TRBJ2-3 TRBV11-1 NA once CASSLGGDTDTQYF TGTGCCAGCAGCTTAGGAGGGGACACAGATACGCAGTATTTT
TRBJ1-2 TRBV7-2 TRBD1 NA CASSLATGGYGYTF TGTGCCAGCAGCTTAGCCACAGGGGGCTATGGCTACACCTTC
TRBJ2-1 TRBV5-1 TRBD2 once CASSFLAGGIHNEQFF TGCGCCAGCAGCTTCCTAGCGGGAGGGATCCACAATGAGCAGTTCTTC
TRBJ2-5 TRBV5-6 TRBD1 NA CASSPDRGTQETQYF TGTGCCAGCAGCCCGGACAGGGGGACGCAAGAGACCCAGTACTTC
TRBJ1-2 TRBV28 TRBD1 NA CASSFLGQGNRLDTF TGTGCCAGCAGCTTCCTGGGACAGGGAAACCGCCTGGACACCTTC
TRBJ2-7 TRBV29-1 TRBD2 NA CSVAPAGGYEQYF TGCAGCGTTGCCCCAGCGGGAGGCTACGAGCAGTACTTC
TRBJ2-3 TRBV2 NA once CASSKEVETDTQYF TGTGCCAGCAGTAAAGAGGTCGAAACAGATACGCAGTATTTT
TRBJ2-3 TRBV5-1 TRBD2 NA CASSSGGPLGTQYF TGCGCCAGCAGCTCGGGGGGGCCTTTAGGTACGCAGTATTTT
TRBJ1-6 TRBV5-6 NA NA CASSPRGRLRSPLHF TGTGCCAGCAGCCCCCGCGGACGGCTAAGGTCACCCCTCCACTTT
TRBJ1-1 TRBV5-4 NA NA CASSLNRNTEAFF TGTGCCAGCAGCTTGAACCGGAACACTGAAGCTTTCTTT
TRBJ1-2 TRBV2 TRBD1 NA CASSDVQGYGYTF TGTGCCAGCAGTGACGTACAGGGGTACGGCTACACCTTC
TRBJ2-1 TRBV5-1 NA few CASSLERSSYNEQFF TGCGCCAGCAGCTTGGAGCGGAGCTCCTACAATGAGCAGTTCTTC
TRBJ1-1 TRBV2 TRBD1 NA CASSEGTVNTEAFF TGTGCCAGCAGTGAGGGGACAGTGAACACTGAAGCTTTCTTT